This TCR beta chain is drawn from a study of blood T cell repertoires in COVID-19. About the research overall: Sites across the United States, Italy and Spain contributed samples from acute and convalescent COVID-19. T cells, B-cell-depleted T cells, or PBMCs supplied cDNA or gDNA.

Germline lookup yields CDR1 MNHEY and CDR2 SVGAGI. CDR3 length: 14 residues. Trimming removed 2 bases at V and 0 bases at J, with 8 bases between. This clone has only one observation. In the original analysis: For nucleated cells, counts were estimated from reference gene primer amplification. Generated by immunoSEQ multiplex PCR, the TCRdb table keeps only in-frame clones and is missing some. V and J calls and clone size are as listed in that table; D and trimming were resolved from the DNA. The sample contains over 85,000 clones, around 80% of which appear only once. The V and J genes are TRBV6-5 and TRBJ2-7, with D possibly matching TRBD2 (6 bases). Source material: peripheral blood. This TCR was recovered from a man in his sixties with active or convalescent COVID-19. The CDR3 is CASSYGGNSYEQYF. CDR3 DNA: TGTGCCAGCAGTTACGGGGGGAACTCCTACGAGCAGTACTTC.